A selection of T cell receptor beta chains follows, all from one sample in a study of OX40 agonist ivuxolimab in advanced cancers. Assay: immunoSEQ multiplex PCR; the TCRdb copy retains only in-frame clones and omits some. Here the sample spans about 82,000 clones, approximately 89% being singletons. Specimen: CD4+ or CD8+ T cells sorted from blood, collected in a trial of the OX40 agonist ivuxolimab. The source is an adult with an advanced solid tumor such as melanoma, head and neck, liver or kidney cancer. CDR3s include the opening cysteine and the closing phenylalanine or tryptophan. A D gene is named only where the DNA matches it firmly. Not all rows give a size; the values are once, few, many and, for expanded clones, a class.

clone_size	d_call	j_call	v_call	cdr3_aa	cdr3_nt
-	TRBD2	TRBJ2-5	TRBV2	CASSESVFRTSGSQETQYF	TGTGCCAGCAGTGAATCGGTATTTCGGACCAGCGGGAGCCAAGAGACCCAGTACTTC
-	-	TRBJ2-3	TRBV4-1	CAGSQEKWGGSDTQYF	TGCGCCGGCAGCCAAGAAAAGTGGGGGGGCAGCGATACGCAGTATTTT
-	-	TRBJ1-3	TRBV7-8	CASSPDSSGNTIYF	TGTGCCAGCAGCCCGGACAGCTCTGGAAACACCATATATTTT
-	TRBD1	TRBJ2-1	TRBV19	CASSLRTGNYNEQFF	TGTGCCAGTAGTTTAAGGACAGGGAACTACAATGAGCAGTTCTTC
-	TRBD1	TRBJ1-5	TRBV5-4	CASSFNRGLQPQHF	TGTGCCAGCAGTTTTAACAGGGGGCTCCAGCCCCAGCATTTT
-	-	TRBJ1-5	TRBV7-9	CASSLAVGNQPQHF	TGTGCCAGCAGCTTAGCTGTTGGCAATCAGCCCCAGCATTTT
-	-	TRBJ2-7	TRBV6-7	CARHYSSRYPPSYEQYF	TGTGCCAGACACTACTCGTCCCGATATCCCCCCTCCTACGAGCAGTACTTC
-	-	TRBJ2-7	TRBV7-2	CASSLRAVTYEQYF	TGTGCCAGCAGCTTAAGGGCGGTGACCTACGAGCAGTACTTC
-	-	TRBJ1-4	TRBV28	CASSLFGWGANEKLFF	TGTGCCAGCAGTTTATTCGGATGGGGGGCCAATGAAAAACTGTTTTTT
-	-	TRBJ2-3	TRBV7-6	CASSSVPPDTQYF	TGTGCCAGCAGCTCCGTGCCGCCCGATACGCAGTATTTT
-	-	TRBJ1-1	TRBV10-2	CASSEDNTEAFF	TGCGCCAGCAGTGAGGACAACACTGAAGCTTTCTTT
-	-	TRBJ1-3	TRBV6-5	CASSFGQSSGNTIYF	TGTGCCAGCAGTTTCGGACAGAGCTCTGGAAACACCATATATTTT
-	-	TRBJ2-3	TRBV18	CASSPFRGNTDTQYF	TGTGCCAGCTCACCTTTTCGGGGGAACACAGATACGCAGTATTTT
-	-	TRBJ1-2	TRBV6-1	CASSLETGLNYGYTF	TGTGCCAGCAGTCTAGAGACAGGTCTAAACTATGGCTACACCTTC
-	TRBD1	TRBJ2-7	TRBV20-1	CSARDSYEQYF	TGCAGTGCCCGGGACAGCTACGAGCAGTACTTC
-	TRBD2	TRBJ2-3	TRBV5-6	CASSLALAGGLRDTQYF	TGTGCCAGCAGCTTGGCTCTGGCGGGGGGCCTCAGAGATACGCAGTATTTT
-	-	TRBJ1-4	TRBV28	CASSVRQASTNEKLFF	TGTGCCAGCAGTGTCCGACAGGCCTCAACTAATGAAAAACTGTTTTTT
-	TRBD2	TRBJ2-5	TRBV11-2	CASSQGLAEETQYF	TGTGCCAGCAGCCAGGGACTAGCGGAAGAGACCCAGTACTTC
-	-	TRBJ2-1	TRBV7-9	CASSSGTGGSYNEQFF	TGTGCCAGCAGCTCCGGGACGGGCGGCTCCTACAATGAGCAGTTCTTC
-	-	TRBJ2-7	TRBV4-3	CASSQDLIGIAYEQYF	TGCGCCAGCAGCCAAGATCTGATCGGGATCGCCTACGAGCAGTACTTC
-	-	TRBJ2-3	TRBV5-1	CASSLDPTLGTDTQYF	TGCGCCAGCAGCTTGGACCCGACGCTCGGCACAGATACGCAGTATTTT
once	TRBD1	TRBJ1-1	TRBV19	CASRTGRGSTEAFF	TGTGCCAGCCGGACAGGCCGAGGTAGCACTGAAGCTTTCTTT
-	-	TRBJ2-7	TRBV9	CASSVRDQPSYEQYF	TGTGCCAGCAGCGTCCGGGACCAACCGTCCTACGAGCAGTACTTC
-	TRBD1	TRBJ1-2	TRBV18	CASSPSRGSYGYTF	TGTGCCAGCTCACCCAGCAGGGGGAGCTATGGCTACACCTTC
-	-	TRBJ2-5	TRBV5-1	CASSLGSGAGVETQYF	TGCGCCAGCAGCCTAGGGAGTGGGGCAGGCGTCGAGACCCAGTACTTC
-	TRBD1	TRBJ1-3	TRBV23-1	CASSQSTGQLSGNTIYF	TGCGCCAGCAGTCAATCTACGGGACAGCTCTCTGGAAACACCATATATTTT
-	TRBD1	TRBJ2-7	TRBV7-2	CASSPRTGSGNEQYF	TGTGCCAGCAGCCCGAGGACAGGGTCGGGTAACGAGCAGTACTTC
-	TRBD2	TRBJ2-7	TRBV28	CASIAGGQQQYF	TGTGCCAGCATAGCGGGGGGGCAGCAGCAGTACTTC
-	TRBD2	TRBJ2-1	TRBV5-1	CARRPSGGAVNEQFF	TGCGCCCGCAGACCTAGCGGGGGGGCCGTCAATGAGCAGTTCTTC
-	-	TRBJ1-5	TRBV18	CASSSDPPQIAQPQHF	TGTGCCAGCTCGTCTGACCCACCCCAGATCGCGCAGCCCCAGCATTTT
-	-	TRBJ1-4	TRBV28	CASREREKLFF	TGTGCCAGCAGGGAGAGGGAAAAACTGTTTTTT